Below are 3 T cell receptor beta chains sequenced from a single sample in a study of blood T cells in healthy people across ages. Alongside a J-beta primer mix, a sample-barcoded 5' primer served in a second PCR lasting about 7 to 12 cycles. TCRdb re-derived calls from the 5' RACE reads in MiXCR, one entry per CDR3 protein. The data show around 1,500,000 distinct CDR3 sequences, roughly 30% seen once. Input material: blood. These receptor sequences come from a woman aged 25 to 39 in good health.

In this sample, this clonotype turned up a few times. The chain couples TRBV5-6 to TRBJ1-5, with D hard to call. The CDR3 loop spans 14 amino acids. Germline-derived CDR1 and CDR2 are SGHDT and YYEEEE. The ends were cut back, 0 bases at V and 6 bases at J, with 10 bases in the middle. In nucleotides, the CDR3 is TGTGCCAGCAGCTTGGCAGCCGGGTCTCAGCCCCAGCATTTT. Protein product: CASSLAAGSQPQHF.

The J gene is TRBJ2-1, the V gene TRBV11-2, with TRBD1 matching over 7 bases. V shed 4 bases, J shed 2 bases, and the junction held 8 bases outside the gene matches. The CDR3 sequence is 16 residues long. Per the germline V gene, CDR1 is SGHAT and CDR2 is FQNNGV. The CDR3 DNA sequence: TGTGCCAGCAGCTCTCTTAAGGGGGCAACCTACAATGAGCAGTTCTTC. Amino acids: CASSSLKGATYNEQFF.

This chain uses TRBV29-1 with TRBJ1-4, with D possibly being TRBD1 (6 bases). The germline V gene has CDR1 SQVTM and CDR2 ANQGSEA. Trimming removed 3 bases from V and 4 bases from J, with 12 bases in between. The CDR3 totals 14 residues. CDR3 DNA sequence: TGCAGCGTTGAGGAGGACAGAGTTAATGAAAAACTGTTTTTT. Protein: CSVEEDRVNEKLFF.